The 18 T cell receptor beta chains below all came from one sample that was sequenced in a study of cytomegalovirus exposure and HLA in healthy donors. A multiplex PCR was run with 60 Vbeta primers and 13 Jbeta primers. The repertoire was sequenced with immunoSEQ multiplex PCR; TCRdb's copy has only in-frame clones and lacks some. The table shows 95,000 to 130,000 clones, with 60% to 85% occurring only once. The specimen sequenced was PBMCs. These receptors came from a woman between 18 and 29 years old in good health and CMV-seronegative.

Here the CDR3 DNA reads TGCAGCGTTGGCAGATCCTCCTACGAGCAGTACTTC. Protein sequence: CSVGRSSYEQYF. The chain is built from TRBV29-1 and TRBJ2-7; D remains ambiguous. V lost 4 bases, J lost 0 bases, and 7 bases lay in between. Germline values: CDR1 SQVTM, CDR2 ANQGSEA. CDR3 length: 12 residues.

This clone has just a few counts. The chain combines TRBV29-1 with TRBJ1-1; D gene uncertain. With 5 bases removed from V and 1 base from J, the gap between germline ends came to 8 bases. The V gene's germline CDR1 is SQVTM and CDR2 ANQGSEA. This CDR3 contains 12 residues. CDR3 in DNA: TGCAGCGTTTCCCCGGGGAACACTGAAGCTTTCTTT. It encodes CSVSPGNTEAFF.

The chain couples TRBV7-6 to TRBJ2-7, with D possibly being TRBD1 (5 bases). CDR1 and CDR2 from the germline V gene are SGHVS and FNYEAQ. Trimming cost V 6 bases and J 0 bases, with 9 bases left between them. This CDR3 is built from 13 residues. The CDR3 region is CASSPDSSYEQYF. For the CDR3, the DNA is TGTGCCAGCAGTCCAGACAGCTCCTACGAGCAGTACTTC.

This clone appeared a few times. This chain links TRBV6-1 with TRBJ1-6; no clear D. The CDR3 runs to 15 residues. Germline loops: CDR1 MNHNS, CDR2 SASEGT. Trimming pared 8 bases from V and 1 base from J, leaving 12 bases between. The chain's CDR3 is CASFWRGSYNSPLHF. The CDR3 nucleotides are TGTGCCAGCTTTTGGCGGGGATCCTATAATTCACCCCTCCACTTT.

The rearrangement joins TRBV5-1 to TRBJ2-7, with D possibly being TRBD1 (6 bases). V dropped 4 bases and J dropped 0 bases, with 11 bases sitting between them. Germline V CDR1 and CDR2: SGHRS, YFSETQ. The CDR3 is made up of 14 amino acids. The CDR3 loop is CASSRDTYSYEQYF. In DNA, the CDR3 is TGCGCCAGCAGCCGGGACACCTACTCCTACGAGCAGTACTTC.

The table lists this clone with a count of one. This rearrangement joins TRBV5-6 to TRBJ2-7; D possibly corresponds to TRBD1 (6 bases). The CDR3 sequence is 14 residues long. V lost 6 bases and J 4 bases, leaving 17 bases between the germline ends. Germline CDR1 SGHDT, CDR2 YYEEEE. CDR3 nucleotide sequence: TGTGCCAGCACCACCGCTGGGGGCACATACGAGCAGTACTTC. Residues: CASTTAGGTYEQYF.

This clone was detected once. One junction end disagrees with the germline gene, perhaps due to a read error. J is TRBJ2-1 and V is TRBV2; D might be TRBD1 (5 bases). Germline V gene sequence: CDR1 SNHLY, CDR2 FYNNEI. This CDR3 is 11 amino acids long. In nucleotides, the CDR3 is TGTGCCAGCACCTGGGGCAATTCGTGGGTCTTC. Translated, it gives CASTWGNSWVF.

CDR3 residues: CASSNQVWRPTGSSYEQYF. DNA for the CDR3: TGTGCCAGCAGTAACCAGGTTTGGCGGCCGACAGGTTCCTCCTACGAGCAGTACTTC. This rearrangement joins TRBV7-9 to TRBJ2-7; D possibly corresponds to TRBD1 (6 bases). The CDR3 runs to 19 residues. Per germline, CDR1 SEHNR and CDR2 FQNEAQ (reference sequence). V lost 6 bases to trimming and J lost 0 bases, with 27 bases between them.

This chain joins TRBV5-4 and TRBJ2-1, with D maybe TRBD1 (6 bases). The germline CDR1 and CDR2 sequences are SGHNT and YYREEE (reference sequence). The CDR3 contains 14 residues. V lost 0 bases, J lost 4 bases, and 8 bases lay in between. As DNA, the CDR3 is TGTGCCAGCAGCTTGGCGAGGGGGTACAATGAGCAGTTCTTC. It translates to CASSLARGYNEQFF. Based on the CDR3 plus reference TRBV5-4 and TRBJ2-1, the full variable domain is ETGVTQSPTHLIKTRGQQVTLRCSSQSGHNTVSWYQQALGQGPQFIFQYYREEENGRGNFPPRFSGLQFPNYSSELNVNALELDDSALYLCASSLARGYNEQFFGPGTRLTVL.

The V and J genes are TRBV5-1 and TRBJ1-1; no firm D call. Trimming pared 0 bases from V and 7 bases from J, leaving 10 bases between. The CDR3 loop spans 13 amino acids. Germline V gene data show CDR1 as SGHRS and CDR2 as YFSETQ. The CDR3 protein is CASSLDTESEAFF. As DNA, the CDR3 is TGCGCCAGCAGCTTGGACACAGAGAGTGAAGCTTTCTTT.

The chain combines TRBV20-1 with TRBJ2-1; TRBD2 matches 7 bases. Germline CDR1 is DFQATT and CDR2 is SNEGSKA (reference sequence). The CDR3 runs to 11 residues. V was pared by 6 bases and J by 10 bases, with 6 bases of the junction left unmatched. CDR3 region: CSARSGGEQFF. DNA for the CDR3: TGCAGTGCGCGATCGGGAGGCGAGCAGTTCTTC.

The J gene is TRBJ1-2, the V gene TRBV28, with D tentatively TRBD1 (6 bases). With 8 bases removed from V and 7 bases from J, the gap between germline ends came to 17 bases. CDR1 is MDHEN, CDR2 SYDVKM, per germline. CDR3 size: 13 residues. CDR3 region: CASQMRGLGGYTF. The CDR3, as DNA: TGTGCCAGCCAGATGAGGGGGTTGGGTGGCTACACCTTC.

V and J are TRBV30 and TRBJ1-5, with unresolved D. The CDR3 is made up of 12 amino acids. V was pared by 1 base and J by 9 bases, with 10 bases between. Germline values: CDR1 GTSNPN, CDR2 SVGIG (reference sequence). The CDR3: CAWSAGFWPQHF. The CDR3 bases are TGTGCCTGGAGTGCGGGTTTTTGGCCCCAGCATTTT.

The rearrangement links TRBV6-5 to TRBJ2-5; tentative D call: TRBD2 (7 bases). The CDR3 consists of 14 residues. CDR1 MNHEY and CDR2 SVGAGI come from the germline V gene. V lost 4 bases to trimming and J lost 3 bases, with 12 bases between them. The CDR3 here is CASSFRGGEETQYF. CDR3 coding DNA: TGTGCCAGCAGTTTTAGGGGGGGCGAAGAGACCCAGTACTTC.

This chain joins TRBV15 and TRBJ1-1; D remains ambiguous. The CDR3 consists of 13 residues. V was clipped by 3 bases and J by 1 base, with 6 bases between them. CDR1 is LNHNV and CDR2 is YYDKDF in the germline V gene (reference sequence). CDR3 sequence: CATSRGENTEAFF. CDR3 DNA: TGTGCCACCAGCAGGGGAGAGAACACTGAAGCTTTCTTT.

This clone showed up just once. The gene calls are TRBV5-1 and TRBJ2-2; 9 bases map to TRBD2. V was pared by 4 bases and J by 6 bases, with 19 bases of the junction left unmatched. Per the germline V gene, CDR1 is SGHRS and CDR2 is YFSETQ. This CDR3 region has 19 residues. The DNA for the CDR3 is TGCGCCAGCAGCCCGGCACGAGCGGGGGGTGCCGGAGAATCCGGGGAGCTGTTTTTT. Its translation: CASSPARAGGAGESGELFF.

V gene TRBV7-9 combines with J gene TRBJ1-1, with 10 positions matching TRBD1. The length of the CDR3 is 15 residues. V lost 1 base, J lost 3 bases, and 2 bases stayed unmatched. Germline V CDR1 and CDR2: SEHNR, FQNEAQ (reference sequence). CDR3: CASSLGQGADTEAFF. The DNA of the CDR3 is TGTGCCAGCAGCTTAGGACAGGGGGCTGACACTGAAGCTTTCTTT.

This clone was counted a single time. Other DNA sequences in the same sample also yield this CDR3. This chain uses TRBV11-2 with TRBJ1-5, with D possibly being TRBD1 (6 bases). Germline V gives CDR1 SGHAT, CDR2 FQNNGV. Deletions cut 5 bases from V and 4 bases from J, with 12 bases between. The CDR3 loop spans 14 amino acids. The CDR3 nucleotides read TGTGCCAGCAGCCTCGACAGGCTTAATCAGCCCCAGCATTTT. The encoded protein is CASSLDRLNQPQHF.